One sample yielded the 26 T cell receptor beta chains listed below, sequenced in a study of human T cells and chemical hapten exposure. Time point specified: pre-sensitization, week 0. Noted treatment: therapeutic diphenylcyclopropenone sensitization with weekly scalp DPC. Each CDR3 protein gets one entry after TCRdb re-called the RACE reads with MiXCR. The sample lists roughly 60,000 distinct CDR3 sequences; around 6.6% were seen once. The sequences come from whole blood, collected in connection with sensitization to the hapten diphenylcyclopropenone (DPC). These receptors were taken from a woman aged 25 to 39 with alopecia areata. Some clones in this sample may be carry-over from other donors' samples.

This clonotype appeared many times. This sequence joins TRBV7-9 and TRBJ2-1, with 8 bases aligning to TRBD2. The junction had 3 bases not matched to a gene; V was cut back by 4 bases and J by 1 base. There are 15 residues in the CDR3. Germline CDR1 SEHNR, CDR2 FQNEAQ (reference sequence). For the CDR3, the DNA is TGTGCCAGCAGCTCTATAGCGGGGTCCTACAATGAGCAGTTCTTC. Translated: CASSSIAGSYNEQFF.

At least ten counts were recorded for this clonotype. The gene calls are TRBV29-1 and TRBJ2-5; perhaps TRBD1 as D (5 bases). CDR1 and CDR2 from the germline V gene are SQVTM and ANQGSEA. The V end lost 4 bases, the J end lost 2 bases, and 11 bases lay between the germline ends. The CDR3 runs 13 residues. The CDR3 is CSVVVQGQETQYF. DNA of the CDR3: TGCAGCGTTGTAGTGCAGGGACAAGAGACCCAGTACTTC. Full variable domain (rest looked up from reference TRBV29-1 and TRBJ2-5): SAVISQKPSRDICQRGTSLTIQCQVDSQVTMMFWYRQQPGQSLTLIATANQGSEATYESGFVIDKFPISRPNLTFSTLTVSNMSPEDSSIYLCSVVVQGQETQYFGPGTRLLVL.

The chain joins TRBV7-2 to TRBJ2-1; 9 bases map to TRBD2. This CDR3 is built from 14 residues. Per the germline V gene, CDR1 is SGHTA and CDR2 is FQGNSA. V was clipped by 0 bases and J by 9 bases; unmatched bases: 3. This chain's CDR3 is CASSLAGLASEQFF. The CDR3, as DNA: TGTGCCAGCAGCTTAGCGGGACTAGCCTCTGAGCAGTTCTTC.

This clonotype was seen repeatedly, ten times or more. The chain combines TRBV10-3 with TRBJ2-7; 12 bases agree with TRBD2. The ends lost 6 bases at V and 1 base at J; junction bases unmatched: 4. The CDR3 spans 15 residues. Germline V CDR1 and CDR2: ENHRY, SYGVKD. Here the CDR3 reads CAIRITSGGSYEQYF. The CDR3 DNA reads as TGTGCCATCAGAATAACTAGCGGGGGGTCCTACGAGCAGTACTTC.

This clonotype was observed many times. Here the CDR3 reads CASSWGRMNTEAFF. CDR3 nucleotides: TGTGCCAGCAGTTGGGGACGGATGAACACTGAAGCTTTCTTT. The V and J genes are TRBV2 and TRBJ1-1; a weak D match, TRBD1 (5 bases). This CDR3 is built from 14 residues. The V and J ends lost 5 bases and 0 bases respectively, with 10 bases between them. The germline gives CDR1 SNHLY, CDR2 FYNNEI.

This clonotype occurred many times. The rearrangement joins TRBV10-3 to TRBJ1-2, with a weak D call TRBD1 (6 bases). The CDR3 loop spans 17 amino acids. Germline V gene sequence: CDR1 ENHRY, CDR2 SYGVKD. Trimming left V 0 bases short and J 2 bases short, with 16 bases between. CDR3: CAISESLGHPLNYGYTF. The DNA for the CDR3 is TGTGCCATCAGTGAGTCTTTGGGACATCCTTTAAACTATGGCTACACCTTC.

The sample holds a few counts of this clonotype. This chain links TRBV10-3 with TRBJ2-7; D not resolved. V was shortened by 6 bases and J by 0 bases, with 12 bases between the two germline ends. The germline CDR1 and CDR2 sequences are ENHRY and SYGVKD. CDR3 length: 14 amino acids. The CDR3 spells CAIRKGGNSYEQYF. The DNA of the CDR3 is TGTGCCATCAGAAAGGGCGGCAACTCCTACGAGCAGTACTTC.

This clonotype was seen at least ten times. V and J are TRBV12-3 or TRBV12-4 and TRBJ2-5; D is possibly TRBD1 or TRBD2 (5 bases each). The CDR3 is made up of 14 amino acids. The germline V and J ends were trimmed by 7 bases and 6 bases, with 18 bases remaining between them. The CDR3 DNA is TGTGCCAGCAAGCCCGGGGACCCTCGGAAGACCCAGTACTTC. Amino acid sequence: CASKPGDPRKTQYF.

This clonotype showed up many times. This chain links TRBV13 with TRBJ2-3; weak D call: TRBD2 (7 bases). The length of the CDR3 is 16 residues. Trimming left V 5 bases short and J 3 bases short, with 18 bases between. Germline V gene data show CDR1 as PRHDT and CDR2 as FYEKMQ (reference sequence). The DNA for the CDR3 is TGTGCCAGCAGCAGGGGAGGGGGGCGCGAGACAGATACGCAGTATTTT. This gives the protein CASSRGGGRETDTQYF.

This clonotype has a count of ten or more. The chain recombines TRBV29-1 with TRBJ2-3; perhaps TRBD1 as D (6 bases). Germline V gene sequence: CDR1 SQVTM, CDR2 ANQGSEA. The CDR3 has 15 amino acids. Trimming left V 8 bases short and J 3 bases short, with 21 bases between. The CDR3 nucleotides read TGCAGCTCCAGCCGGGGCGCAAGGGGGACAGATACGCAGTATTTT. Translation: CSSSRGARGTDTQYF.

This clonotype has more than one count but fewer than ten. The DNA of the CDR3 is TGTGCCAGTGGCAGGGCGGGCAATCAGCCCCAGCATTTT. Translating gives CASGRAGNQPQHF. The chain combines TRBV19 with TRBJ1-5; D perhaps matches TRBD1 (5 bases). The CDR3 is 13 amino acids. Germline loops: CDR1 LNHDA, CDR2 SQIVND (reference sequence). Trimming took off 8 bases at V and 2 bases at J, with 10 bases between the two ends.

This clonotype was seen many times. The V and J genes are TRBV5-1 and TRBJ1-1, with TRBD1 matching 7 bases. The CDR3 contains 17 residues. V lost 4 bases to trimming and J lost 0 bases; unmatched junction nucleotides: 12. Germline V lookup: CDR1 SGHRS, CDR2 YFSETQ. The CDR3 protein is CASSPGQLGTMNTEAFF. As DNA, the CDR3 is TGCGCCAGCAGCCCGGGACAGCTGGGAACCATGAACACTGAAGCTTTCTTT.

This clonotype was seen more than once but under ten times. The rearrangement joins TRBV12-3 or TRBV12-4 to TRBJ1-2; maybe TRBD1 (5 bases). The V gene lost 10 bases and the J gene lost 0 bases, with 15 bases spanning the gap. The CDR3 is made up of 14 amino acids. In DNA, the CDR3 is TGTGCCAACATCTTTGGGACGGCTAACTATGGCTACACCTTC. Amino acid sequence: CANIFGTANYGYTF.

The genes are TRBV7-9 and TRBJ2-7; 10 bases line up with TRBD1. This CDR3 contains 15 residues. The germline V gene has CDR1 SEHNR and CDR2 FQNEAQ (reference sequence). With 5 bases clipped from V and 4 bases from J, the junction kept 8 bases outside the gene matches. In DNA, the CDR3 is TGTGCCAGCAGCATGACAGGGGGCAGGGGGTACGAGCAGTACTTC. Translated, it gives CASSMTGGRGYEQYF.

This clonotype was recorded at least ten times. The V call is TRBV7-8, the J call TRBJ1-1; perhaps TRBD1 as D (6 bases). Deletions cut 5 bases from V and 4 bases from J, with 35 bases between. Germline V gene data show CDR1 as SGHVS and CDR2 as FQNEAQ. This CDR3 contains 21 residues. The CDR3 reads CASSPHRWGREEMGSGTEAFF. The CDR3 DNA reads as TGTGCCAGCAGCCCCCACAGGTGGGGGCGAGAGGAAATGGGGTCGGGCACTGAAGCTTTCTTT.

This clonotype came up many times. This chain uses TRBV7-8 with TRBJ1-1; possible D gene TRBD1, 6 bases. V was clipped by 2 bases and J by 5 bases, with 18 bases between them. In germline, CDR1 is SGHVS, CDR2 FQNEAQ. CDR3 length: 16 amino acids. The CDR3 nucleotides read TGTGCCAGCAGCTTATCGGGGGGGCCCCGATGGACTGAAGCTTTCTTT. It specifies CASSLSGGPRWTEAFF.

Many counts were recorded for this clonotype. The rearrangement uses TRBV9 and TRBJ2-3; TRBD2 is a possible D gene (5 bases). Trimming took off 0 bases at V and 8 bases at J, with 10 bases between the two ends. CDR3 length: 13 amino acids. Germline V gene sequence: CDR1 SGDLS, CDR2 YYNGEE. CDR3 in amino acids: CASSVGGVGTQYF. Here the CDR3 DNA reads TGTGCCAGCAGCGTAGGGGGAGTGGGTACGCAGTATTTT.

This clonotype appeared a few times. The rearrangement uses TRBV5-1 and TRBJ1-1; 7 positions agree with TRBD1. CDR1 and CDR2 (germline): SGHRS, YFSETQ. V dropped 3 bases and J dropped 10; count of bases not matched to a gene: 9. The CDR3 extends over 13 amino acids. In nucleotides, the CDR3 is TGCGCCAGCAGCTCACAGGGGCCCCACCCAGCTTTCTTT. Residues: CASSSQGPHPAFF. Filled out from reference TRBV5-1 and TRBJ1-1, the complete variable domain reads KAGVTQTPRYLIKTRGQQVTLSCSPISGHRSVSWYQQTPGQGLQFLFEYFSETQRNKGNFPGRFSGRQFSNSRSEMNVSTLELGDSALYLCASSSQGPHPAFFGQGTRLTVV.

This clonotype was counted at least ten times. This rearrangement joins TRBV7-9 to TRBJ2-6; either TRBD1 or TRBD2 may supply D (5 bases each). The germline CDR1 and CDR2 sequences are SEHNR and FQNEAQ (reference sequence). Trimming stripped 4 bases from V and 0 bases from J, with 13 bases between. There are 17 residues in the CDR3. CDR3: CASSSGTLTSGANVLTF. In DNA form, the CDR3 reads TGTGCCAGCAGCTCCGGGACCCTCACCTCTGGGGCCAACGTCCTGACTTTC.

This clonotype turned up a few times. The CDR3 sequence is CAIGQGNQPQHF. Written as DNA, the CDR3 is TGTGCCATTGGACAGGGAAATCAGCCCCAGCATTTT. The genes are TRBV10-3 and TRBJ1-5; 8 nucleotides line up with TRBD1. V was pared by 9 bases and J by 4 bases, with 2 bases of the junction left unmatched. Germline CDR1 and CDR2: ENHRY and SYGVKD. The CDR3 totals 12 residues.

This clonotype showed up many times. This chain connects TRBV5-1 to TRBJ2-7; TRBD2 is a possible D gene (6 bases). Germline CDR1 SGHRS, CDR2 YFSETQ. The CDR3 totals 14 residues. V was trimmed by 5 bases and J by 1 base, leaving 13 bases between them. The chain's CDR3 is CASSTGLISYEQYF. In DNA, the CDR3 is TGCGCCAGCAGTACGGGACTGATATCCTACGAGCAGTACTTC.

Ten or more counts support this clonotype. The chain recombines TRBV27 with TRBJ1-2, with a weak D call TRBD1 (6 bases). This CDR3 contains 15 residues. Germline CDR1 is MNHEY and CDR2 is SMNVEV (reference sequence). V lost 2 bases and J lost 6, with 16 bases in between. The CDR3 loop is CASSLQGIGLDGYTF. CDR3 DNA sequence: TGTGCCAGCAGTTTACAGGGGATAGGTTTAGATGGCTACACCTTC.

Points on this clonotype: A read error is possible here, since a much larger clone lies one base away. V usage is TRBV6-1 and J usage is TRBJ2-7; D is possibly TRBD2 (7 bases). CDR1 and CDR2 (germline): MNHNS, SASEGT. The CDR3 runs to 14 residues. The CDR3 region has the DNA TGTGCCAGCAGTGAAAGGGGGGGTCCCTACGAGGAGTACTTC. It encodes CASSERGGPYEEYF.

With respect to this clonotype: A much larger clone sits a single nucleotide away, making a read error possible. The chain combines TRBV5-1 with TRBJ1-3; 10 positions match TRBD1. In germline, CDR1 is SGHRS, CDR2 YFSETQ. The CDR3 consists of 15 residues. V trimming: 4 bases; J trimming: 3 bases; junction bases outside the gene matches: 4. The CDR3 coding sequence is TGCGCCAGCAGCCTGACAGGGGGCTGTGGAAACACCATATATTTT. Protein sequence: CASSLTGGCGNTIYF.

This clonotype was seen only a few times. This chain joins TRBV10-3 and TRBJ1-5, with TRBD1 matching 8 bases. The germline gives CDR1 ENHRY, CDR2 SYGVKD. The CDR3 runs 14 residues. Trimming cost V 10 bases and J 4 bases; bases outside gene matches: 9. The CDR3 coding sequence is TGTGCCACCACCGGGACAGGAGAAAATCAGCCCCAGCATTTT. It codes for CATTGTGENQPQHF.

Many counts were recorded for this clonotype. The rearrangement joins TRBV7-3 to TRBJ2-3; D assignment may be TRBD1 or TRBD2 (5 bases each). The CDR3 has 15 amino acids. V was shortened by 1 base and J by 6 bases, with 14 bases between the two germline ends. The V gene's germline CDR1 is SGHTA and CDR2 FQGTGA. Here the CDR3 DNA reads TGTGCCAGCAGCTTAAGGGGGACCCGCGAGGATACGCAGTATTTT. Its protein is CASSLRGTREDTQYF.